This TCR beta chain was profiled in a study of circulating CD8 cells and anti-PD-1 response in melanoma. TCR libraries were prepared from 15 ng of total RNA with the QIAseq Immune Repertoire TCR panel. MiXCR, run by TCRdb on the reads, gives a single entry per CDR3 protein. The data hold around 2,000 distinct CDR3 sequences, with under 10% observed a single time. From live CD3+CD8+TCRalphabeta+ cells, four PD-1 and/or TIGIT subsets were sorted. Study-wide results and caveats: PD-1 and DPOS subsets showed similar, higher clonality than DNEG.

This clonotype ranks as medium-sized. What it binds is unknown. Sequencing was performed on CD8+ T cells from PBMCs, taken at baseline or after one month of anti-PD-1 therapy (not recorded which). The sequence was obtained from a human donor with melanoma.

The CDR3 coding sequence is TGTGCCAGCAGTTCCCGGGACAGGGGGCGCAATGGCTACACCTTC. This encodes CASSSRDRGRNGYTF. The rearrangement links TRBV27 to TRBJ1-2, with 12 bases aligning to TRBD1. The CDR3 has 15 amino acids. Trimming removed 4 bases from V and 6 bases from J; junction bases left unmatched: 6. Germline V gene data show CDR1 as MNHEY and CDR2 as SMNVEV (reference sequence).